This T cell receptor beta chain was sequenced in a study of T cell responses to AZD1222 COVID-19 vaccine. General study points: Just a handful of AZD1222 recipients tested seropositive at baseline.

Repertoires were generated with immunoSEQ multiplex PCR, while TCRdb's copy carries only in-frame clones and drops some. The table includes about 120,000 clones, around 85% detected once. CDR1 and CDR2 (germline): MNHNY, SVGAGI (reference sequence). The CDR3 runs 16 residues. With 8 bases removed from V and 0 bases from J, the gap between germline ends came to 17 bases. A word on this clone: Its antigen is unidentified.

The clonotype originates from an adult in good health. The source material was peripheral blood, sampled on day 0 of MenACWY control vaccination. V usage is TRBV6-6 and J usage is TRBJ1-5; possibly TRBD1 for D (5 bases). CDR3 DNA sequence: TGTGCCAGCGCCGACCGAGGGGTGAGTAGCAATCAGCCCCAGCATTTT. Translating gives CASADRGVSSNQPQHF.